What follows are 26 T cell receptor beta chains derived from one specimen sequenced in a study of blood T cell repertoires in COVID-19. This table comes from immunoSEQ multiplex PCR, and its TCRdb copy is limited to in-frame clones, with some not included. The sample shows approximately 90,000 clones, 86% of them seen only once. Sequenced input: peripheral blood. These receptors were collected from a man older than 75 with active or convalescent COVID-19.

This sequence joins TRBV21-1 and TRBJ1-1; the D call TRBD1 from the table was never checked on the DNA. TRBV21-1 is listed as a pseudogene. This CDR3 is 16 amino acids long. CDR3 loop: CASSKEGAWVGTEAFF. CDR3 sequence (DNA): TGTGCCAGCAGCAAAGAGGGGGCTTGGGTCGGCACTGAAGCTTTCTTT.

The genes are TRBV16 and TRBJ2-1; D call uncertain. V shed 8 bases and J shed 11 bases, with 10 bases lying between them. CDR3 length: 10 amino acids. CDR1 is KGHSY, CDR2 FQNENV, per germline. Written as DNA, the CDR3 is TGTGCCAGCGGCCGTGAGAAGCAGTTCTTC. It yields the protein CASGREKQFF.

The rearrangement links TRBV19 to TRBJ2-1, with 11 bases identical to TRBD2. The CDR3 is 15 amino acids. CDR1 is LNHDA, CDR2 SQIVND, per germline (reference sequence). With V trimmed by 7 bases and J by 8 bases, 10 bases remained unmatched. The CDR3 region is CASTPVDSGRDEQFF. DNA of the CDR3: TGTGCCAGTACCCCTGTTGATAGCGGGAGGGATGAGCAGTTCTTC.

This clone was recorded once. The gene calls are TRBV7-9 and TRBJ2-7; weak D call: TRBD2 (6 bases). Germline loops: CDR1 SEHNR, CDR2 FQNEAQ (reference sequence). This CDR3 has 16 residues. Trimming stripped 0 bases from V and 6 bases from J, with 18 bases between. Written as DNA, the CDR3 is TGTGCCAGCAGCTTAGCGTCAGGACTACCAATCGGCGAGCAGTACTTC. It translates to CASSLASGLPIGEQYF.

The chain combines TRBV7-8 with TRBJ2-1; TRBD1 aligns across 11 bases. CDR3 length equals 15 residues. Germline V lookup: CDR1 SGHVS, CDR2 FQNEAQ. V gave up 5 bases and J gave up 10 bases; unmatched junction bases: 10. The CDR3 region is CASSSGTGGFGEQFF. Written as DNA, the CDR3 is TGTGCCAGCAGCAGTGGGACAGGGGGGTTTGGGGAGCAGTTCTTC. Together with reference TRBV7-8 and TRBJ2-1, the CDR3 gives the full variable domain: GAGVSQSPRYKVAKRGQDVALRCDPISGHVSLFWYQQALGQGPEFLTYFQNEAQLDKSGLPSDRFFAERPEGSVSTLKIQRTQQEDSAVYLCASSSGTGGFGEQFFGPGTRLTVL.

The V gene is TRBV9, the J gene TRBJ2-7, with TRBD1 as a possible D gene (7 bases). Germline CDR1 is SGDLS and CDR2 is YYNGEE. This CDR3 has 15 amino acids. Deletions cut 3 bases from V and 0 bases from J, with 13 bases between. The CDR3 DNA sequence: TGTGCCAGCAGCGGCGGGACAGCAAGCTCCTACGAGCAGTACTTC. Its translation is CASSGGTASSYEQYF.

The chain is built from TRBV4-3 and TRBJ2-3; 7 bases align to TRBD2. This CDR3 has 18 residues. J was trimmed by 2 bases and V by 2 bases; bases with no gene match: 13. Looked up from germline, CDR1 is LGHNA and CDR2 is YSLEER. The CDR3 bases are TGCGCCAGCAGCCAAAGCGCCGCTAGCGGAATAATCACAGATACGCAGTATTTT. Amino acid sequence: CASSQSAASGIITDTQYF.

V and J are TRBV3-1 (or the pseudogene TRBV3-2) and TRBJ2-7; 9 bases are shared with TRBD1. Germline loops: CDR1 LGHDT, CDR2 YNNKEL (reference sequence). The CDR3 runs to 14 residues. V lost 6 bases and J lost 7; bases outside the gene matches: 10. CDR3 in amino acids: CASRGTDRGREQYF. The CDR3 DNA sequence: TGTGCCAGCAGGGGTACAGACAGGGGGAGGGAGCAGTACTTC.

The rearrangement uses TRBV19 and TRBJ1-5; 7 bases are shared with TRBD1. CDR1 and CDR2 (germline): LNHDA, SQIVND (reference sequence). Trimming took 6 bases from V and 0 from J; bases not matched to a gene: 5. The CDR3 is 15 amino acids. CDR3 sequence reads: CASRETGHSNQPQHF. DNA of the CDR3: TGTGCCAGTAGAGAGACAGGGCATAGCAATCAGCCCCAGCATTTT.

The chain combines TRBV28 with TRBJ2-3, with TRBD2 matching 8 bases. Germline CDR1 is MDHEN and CDR2 is SYDVKM. V lost 6 bases, J lost 4 bases, and 12 bases stayed unmatched. The CDR3 has 16 amino acids. The CDR3 region has the DNA TGTGCCAGCAGACCCCCTAGCGGGTGGAGGGCAGATACGCAGTATTTT. Translating it yields CASRPPSGWRADTQYF.

The J gene is TRBJ1-5, the V gene TRBV19; D ambiguous. CDR3 length: 14 residues. Germline V lookup: CDR1 LNHDA, CDR2 SQIVND (reference sequence). V was shortened by 6 bases and J by 3 bases, with 12 bases between the two germline ends. The CDR3 DNA sequence: TGTGCCAGTAGCGGTTCCCTTAACAATCAGCCCCAGCATTTT. This sequence encodes CASSGSLNNQPQHF.

The chain couples TRBV9 to TRBJ1-4; a weak D match, TRBD1 (6 bases). There are 15 residues in the CDR3. The V end was cut by 0 bases, the J end by 8 bases, with 14 bases between. Per germline, CDR1 SGDLS and CDR2 YYNGEE. The CDR3 bases are TGTGCCAGCAGCGTAGCTGCAGGGGCCGGGGAAAAACTGTTTTTT. This gives the protein CASSVAAGAGEKLFF.

As DNA, the CDR3 is TGCGCCAGCAGCCAAGGGTGGACAGGGCGCACTTATAGCAATCAGCCCCAGCATTTT. Translated: CASSQGWTGRTYSNQPQHF. The V and J genes are TRBV4-3 and TRBJ1-5; 8 nucleotides match TRBD1. The CDR3 spans 19 residues. Germline V gene data show CDR1 as LGHNA and CDR2 as YSLEER. Losses at the gene ends were 1 base for V and 0 bases for J; bases not matched to a gene: 11.

J is TRBJ1-1 and V is TRBV3-1 (or the pseudogene TRBV3-2); D ambiguous. Germline V gene data show CDR1 as LGHDT and CDR2 as YNNKEL (reference sequence). The ends were cut back, 5 bases at V and 4 bases at J, with 11 bases in the middle. The CDR3 contains 13 residues. The CDR3 bases are TGTGCCAGCAGCTCCGGATGGGCCACTGAAGCTTTCTTT. Translating gives CASSSGWATEAFF.

V and J are TRBV5-1 and TRBJ2-6, with TRBD1 matching over 8 bases. The CDR3 is made up of 17 amino acids. The trim removed 7 bases at V and 3 bases at J, leaving 12 bases unmatched. Germline V gene data show CDR1 as SGHRS and CDR2 as YFSETQ. CDR3 sequence reads: CASSGQGSVRGANVLTF. The CDR3, as DNA: TGCGCCAGCTCCGGACAGGGAAGTGTCCGTGGGGCCAACGTCCTGACTTTC.

The chain employs TRBV6-6 and TRBJ1-5; unclear D gene. V was clipped by 6 bases and J by 0 bases, with 9 bases between them. CDR1 is MNHNY, CDR2 SVGAGI, per germline (reference sequence). The CDR3 has 14 residues. The CDR3 DNA follows: TGTGCCAGCAGGCAGACAAATAGCAATCAGCCCCAGCATTTT. Translating gives CASRQTNSNQPQHF.

J is TRBJ2-1 and V is TRBV2; no definite D call. CDR3 length: 14 residues. Germline V CDR1 and CDR2: SNHLY, FYNNEI. Trimming took 6 bases from V and 8 from J, leaving 17 bases between them. This CDR3 reads CASSKTLGSYEQFF. The CDR3 DNA is TGTGCCAGCAGCAAAACCCTAGGATCGTATGAGCAGTTCTTC.

The V and J genes are TRBV18 and TRBJ1-4; D perhaps matches TRBD1 (6 bases). V dropped 6 bases and J dropped 5 bases, with 16 bases sitting between them. The CDR3 spans 15 residues. CDR1 is KGHSH and CDR2 is LQKENI in the germline V gene. CDR3 loop: CASSTNGGSNEKLFF. In DNA, the CDR3 is TGTGCCAGCTCTACCAATGGGGGCTCCAATGAAAAACTGTTTTTT.

Here the CDR3 reads CASSLMSGRAYGELFF. The CDR3 DNA reads as TGCGCCAGCAGCTTGATGAGCGGGAGGGCTTACGGGGAGCTGTTTTTT. The genes are TRBV5-1 and TRBJ2-2; 10 bases map to TRBD2. CDR1 is SGHRS, CDR2 YFSETQ, per germline. The CDR3 sequence is 16 residues long. V lost 1 base, J lost 7 bases, and 7 bases stayed unmatched.

The gene calls are TRBV4-3 and TRBJ1-4; D call uncertain. V gave up 1 base and J gave up 0 bases, with 9 bases separating them. CDR1 and CDR2 (germline): LGHNA, YSLEER. This CDR3 has 16 residues. Here the CDR3 reads CASSQGSRPTNEKLFF. Here the CDR3 DNA reads TGCGCCAGCAGCCAAGGCAGTCGTCCAACTAATGAAAAACTGTTTTTT.

This clone turned up a few times. This chain uses TRBV11-2 with TRBJ2-7, with D perhaps TRBD2 (6 bases). The V end lost 4 bases, the J end lost 3 bases, and 19 bases lay between the germline ends. Germline V lookup: CDR1 SGHAT, CDR2 FQNNGV. The CDR3 is 16 amino acids. The CDR3 reads CASSSLGGRTSYEQYF. The CDR3 DNA reads as TGTGCCAGCAGCTCCCTGGGGGGTCGGACCAGCTACGAGCAGTACTTC. Complete variable domain (other parts from reference TRBV11-2 and TRBJ2-7): EAGVAQSPRYKIIEKRQSVAFWCNPISGHATLYWYQQILGQGPKLLIQFQNNGVVDDSQLPKDRFSAERLKGVDSTLKIQPAKLEDSAVYLCASSSLGGRTSYEQYFGPGTRLTVT.

In this sample, this clone turned up a few times. The CDR3 here is CASSDGTGPGANVLTF. The CDR3 bases are TGCGCCAGCAGCGACGGGACAGGGCCCGGGGCCAACGTCCTGACTTTC. The chain combines TRBV5-1 with TRBJ2-6, with 9 bases matching TRBD1. Germline V gene lookup returns CDR1 SGHRS and CDR2 YFSETQ. The CDR3 covers 16 residues. After removal of 4 bases from V and 4 bases from J, the junction contained 6 bases not matched to a gene.

The chain is built from TRBV7-8 and TRBJ2-7; D uncertain. CDR1 and CDR2 from the germline V gene are SGHVS and FQNEAQ. This CDR3 comprises 15 residues. V was pared by 5 bases and J by 2 bases, with 16 bases between. The CDR3 bases are TGTGCCAGCAGCCCACTGTCCCCAACCCCCTACGAGCAGTACTTC. It encodes CASSPLSPTPYEQYF.

The genes are TRBV5-1 and TRBJ2-5; 11 positions match TRBD2. Looked up from germline, CDR1 is SGHRS and CDR2 is YFSETQ. After removal of 4 bases from V and 4 bases from J, the junction contained 9 bases not matched to a gene. The length of the CDR3 is 16 residues. CDR3 sequence (DNA): TGCGCCAGCAGCAAGGGGGTAGCGGGAGGGCCAGAGACCCAGTACTTC. It is translated as CASSKGVAGGPETQYF.

This chain joins TRBV7-2 and TRBJ2-7; D gene ambiguous. CDR3 size: 14 residues. V was pared by 5 bases and J by 0 bases, with 11 bases between. Germline V gene lookup returns CDR1 SGHTA and CDR2 FQGNSA. The CDR3 sequence: CASSLSRVSYEQYF. The CDR3 nucleotides are TGTGCCAGCAGCCTGTCGAGAGTCTCCTACGAGCAGTACTTC.

The V call is TRBV14, the J call TRBJ2-1; perhaps TRBD2 as D (7 bases). Deletions cut 3 bases from V and 4 bases from J, with 22 bases between. From germline, CDR1 is SGHDN and CDR2 FVKESK. This CDR3 has 18 residues. The DNA for the CDR3 is TGTGCCAGCAGCCAGTCCCCGGGGGGCCAAAGACCTTACAATGAGCAGTTCTTC. Amino acids: CASSQSPGGQRPYNEQFF.